Below, 10 T cell receptor beta chains from the same sample are listed, as sequenced in a study of T cell clonality in common variable immunodeficiency. Sequenced by immunoSEQ multiplex PCR; TCRdb stores in-frame clones only, minus some. The profile covers 40,000 to 60,000 clones, none occurring a single time. The specimen sequenced was peripheral blood mononuclear cells. The receptors derive from a person aged 18 to 70 in good health.

This clone showed up many times. The junction and the germline gene differ at one end; a read error may be behind it. The read finishes 3 residues shy of the CDR3 end, and the germline J gene is used to complete it. This chain uses TRBV4-2 with TRBJ2-7; 8 nucleotides align to TRBD2. Germline loops: CDR1 LGHNA, CDR2 YNFKEQ. The CDR3 sequence is 15 residues long. CDR3 DNA (partial): TGCGCCAGCAGCCAATACAAAGCGGGGGCCTACGAG. It codes for CASSQYKAGAYE. The complete CDR3 reads CASSQYKAGAYEQYF.

There are many counts of this clone. The sequence runs out 3 residues before the end of the CDR3; the remainder is reconstructed from the germline J gene. The rearrangement uses TRBV14 and TRBJ2-5; 7 nucleotides match TRBD1. V was pared by 1 base and J by 7 bases, with 18 bases of the junction left unmatched. Per the germline V gene, CDR1 is SGHDN and CDR2 is FVKESK. The CDR3 length is 18 residues. The CDR3 is CASSQGYRGRRRIGTQYF. CDR3 DNA (partial): TGTGCCAGCAGCCAAGGATACAGGGGACGTAGAAGAATCGGGACC.

This clone has a count of ten or more. The junction does not match germline at one end; this may be a read error. The read gets to within 3 residues of the CDR3 end, and the germline J gene fills in the rest. The chain has TRBV4-2 and TRBJ2-2; possible D gene TRBD1, 5 bases. Per the germline V gene, CDR1 is LGHNA and CDR2 is YNFKEQ. The CDR3 has 13 amino acids. CDR3 DNA, as far as it was read: TGCGCCAGCAGCCAAGATGACAGAGAAAAG. This codes for CASSQDDREK. The entire CDR3 reads CASSQDDREKLFF.

This clone was counted ten times or more. The CDR3 end lies 3 residues beyond the end of the read and is filled in from the germline J gene. The sample holds other DNA sequences that translate to the same CDR3. This chain links TRBV19 with TRBJ2-1; TRBD2 agrees at 11 bases. V dropped 3 bases and J dropped 7; count of bases not matched to a gene: 2. This CDR3 is 14 amino acids long. Germline loops: CDR1 LNHDA, CDR2 SQIVND (reference sequence). The CDR3 region is CASSIIAGGNEQFF. CDR3 bases read: TGTGCCAGTAGTATTATAGCGGGAGGGAATGAG.

This clone was detected ten times or more. The read is 3 residues too short to cover the CDR3 end, so that end is filled in from the germline J gene. The chain uses TRBV6-2 or TRBV6-3 and TRBJ2-4; D is undetermined. Germline V gene sequence: CDR1 MNHEY, CDR2 SVGEGT. Trimming pared 2 bases from V and 6 bases from J, leaving 8 bases between. The CDR3 covers 13 residues. CDR3 protein: CASSYLGPNIQYF. Partial CDR3 DNA: TGTGCCAGCAGTTACCTAGGCCCAAACATT.

Notes on this clone: A much larger clone differs by one base, so this may be a read error. The read terminates 3 residues ahead of where the CDR3 ends, so the germline J gene completes it. This sequence joins TRBV5-1 and TRBJ2-2; 7 positions agree with TRBD1. Germline loops: CDR1 SGHRS, CDR2 YFSETQ. V was clipped by 1 base and J by 5 bases; unmatched bases: 8. The CDR3 runs 16 residues. Partial CDR3 DNA: TGCGCCAGCAGCTTGCACAGGGGCGCCGGAACCGGGGAG. It translates to CASSLHRGAGTGE. The full CDR3 protein reads CASSLHRGAGTGELFF.

This clone was picked up many times. The read falls 3 residues short of the CDR3 end, and the missing part is taken from the germline J gene. The chain links TRBV20-1 to TRBJ1-5; a weak D match, TRBD1 (6 bases). This CDR3 spans 17 amino acids. CDR1 and CDR2 from the germline V gene are DFQATT and SNEGSKA (reference sequence). The V and J ends lost 6 bases and 0 bases respectively, with 21 bases between them. CDR3 sequence reads: CSATDTRGHYSNQPQHF. The CDR3 DNA, read in part, is TGCAGTGCGACCGACACTCGGGGACATTATAGCAATCAGCCC.

This clone was observed many times. The read falls 3 residues short of the CDR3 end, and the missing part is taken from the germline J gene. V usage is TRBV10-1 and J usage is TRBJ2-1; D gene unclear. Germline V CDR1 and CDR2: WNHNN, SYGVQD (reference sequence). There are 13 residues in the CDR3. Trimming cost V 4 bases and J 5 bases, with 9 bases left between them. The CDR3 spells CASSGSGNNEQFF. CDR3 bases read: TGCGCCAGCAGTGGGTCAGGTAACAATGAG.

In its sample, this clone was seen many times. An end of the junction differs from the germline gene, which may be a read error. The sequenced fragment ends 3 residues before the CDR3 boundary, so the rest is inferred from the germline J gene. The rearrangement joins TRBV2 to TRBJ2-1, with TRBD1 matching 9 bases. This CDR3 has 15 residues. CDR1 SNHLY and CDR2 FYNNEI come from the germline V gene. The sequenced part of the CDR3 DNA is TGTGCCAGCAGGGAAGGGACAGGGTACTACAATGAG. Protein product: CASREGTGYYNE. The full CDR3 sequence reads CASREGTGYYNEQFF.

This clone was counted at least ten times. The CDR3 end falls 3 residues outside the read, so it is completed with the germline J gene. The gene calls are TRBV12-5 and TRBJ2-7; D is uncertain. The CDR3 has 14 residues. V shed 2 bases and J shed 6 bases, with 14 bases lying between them. Germline CDR1 is LGHNT and CDR2 is FRNRAP. This CDR3 is CASGLCQVECEQYF. CDR3 DNA (partial): TGTGCTAGTGGTTTGTGTCAGGTCGAATGCGAG.